A single TCR beta chain is shown here with its context. In the original processing: Reference gene primers were amplified, and this amplification served to estimate nucleated cell counts. Some clones are missing from TCRdb's copy, which holds only in-frame ones; the method was immunoSEQ multiplex PCR. V, J and clone size are those of that table, while D and trimming were read from the DNA. Altogether roughly 200,000 clones are present, about 83% being singletons, with the ten largest covering 6.2%. The record originates from a study of blood T cell repertoires in COVID-19. Study-wide background: Sites in the United States, Italy and Spain provided acute and convalescent COVID-19 samples. PBMCs, B-cell-depleted T cells, or T cells were the source of the cDNA or gDNA that made up the material.

CDR3 size: 14 residues. Germline assignment: CDR1 MNHEY and CDR2 SVGAGI. Trimming removed 5 bases from V and 5 bases from J; junction bases left unmatched: 7. The V and J genes are TRBV6-5 and TRBJ2-7; 9 nucleotides line up with TRBD1. This TCR was recovered from a man aged 55 to 70 who had recovered from COVID-19. Sequencing used peripheral blood. CDR3 in amino acids: CASSTLQGADEQYF. The CDR3 coding sequence is TGTGCCAGCAGTACCCTACAGGGGGCGGACGAGCAGTACTTC.